The clone carrying this TCR beta chain was seen just once. Its specificity is not known. This specimen comes from a study of blood T cells in healthy people across ages. Study results and caveats: Researchers deemed the diversity estimates from one million T cells underestimates.

V was clipped by 0 bases and J by 7 bases, with 16 bases between them. Germline assignment: CDR1 ENHRY and CDR2 SYGVKD. The CDR3 spans 16 residues. Alongside a J-beta primer mix, a sample-barcoded 5' primer served in a second PCR lasting roughly 6 to 12 cycles. TCRdb analysed the 5' RACE reads with MiXCR anew, one entry per CDR3 protein. Here the sample spans 700,000 to 950,000 distinct CDR3 sequences, about three fifths being singletons. This chain links TRBV10-3 with TRBJ2-1; tentative D call: TRBD1 (5 bases). This clonotype was sampled from a man under 40 in good health. The sample comprised blood. This CDR3 is CAISESNRRAGNEQFF. CDR3 coding DNA: TGTGCCATCAGTGAGTCGAACCGCAGGGCTGGTAATGAGCAGTTCTTC.